This TCR beta chain was found in a study of Ad26.COV2.S vaccination and SARS-CoV-2 variants. The treatment here: some 20 received Ad26.COV2.S at low or high dose, single or two shots; five or six received placebo; per-sample allocation not given. Sampling was performed 63 days after the first vaccine or placebo injection. Study results and limitations: Measures of TCR breadth and depth may have fallen short of total T cell responses.

On this clone: Its antigen remains unknown.

Clones were read by immunoSEQ multiplex PCR, and TCRdb kept only the in-frame ones, dropping some. Of 350,000 to 400,000 clones listed, about 88% were seen once; the top ten hold 3.5%. The material was peripheral blood, obtained in a trial of Ad26.COV2.S vaccine versus placebo. This receptor was taken from a person aged 18 to 65 who received the Ad26.COV2.S COVID-19 vaccine or a placebo.

In DNA form, the CDR3 reads TGTGCCAGCAGTTCGCCCGACACGGGGCTAAACGAGCAGTACTTC. This codes for CASSSPDTGLNEQYF. This sequence joins TRBV6-8 and TRBJ2-7; D may be TRBD1 or TRBD2 (5 bases each). The length of the CDR3 is 15 residues. CDR1 and CDR2 (germline): MNHGY, SAAAGT. Trimming shortened V by 4 bases and J by 5 bases, and 18 bases separated the two germline ends.